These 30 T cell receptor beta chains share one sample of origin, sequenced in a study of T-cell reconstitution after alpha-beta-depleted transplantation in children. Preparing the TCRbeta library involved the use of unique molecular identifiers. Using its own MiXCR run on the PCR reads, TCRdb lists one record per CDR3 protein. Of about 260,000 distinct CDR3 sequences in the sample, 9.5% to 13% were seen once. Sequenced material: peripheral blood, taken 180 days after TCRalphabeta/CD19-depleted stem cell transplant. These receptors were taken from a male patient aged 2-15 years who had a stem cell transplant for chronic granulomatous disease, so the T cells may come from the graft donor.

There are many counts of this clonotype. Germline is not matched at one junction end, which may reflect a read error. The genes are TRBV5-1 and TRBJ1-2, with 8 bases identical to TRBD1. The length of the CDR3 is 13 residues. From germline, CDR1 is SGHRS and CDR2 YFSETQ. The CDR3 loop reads CASSLQGANGYTF. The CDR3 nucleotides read TGTGCCAGCAGTTTGCAGGGGGCGAATGGCTACACCTTC.

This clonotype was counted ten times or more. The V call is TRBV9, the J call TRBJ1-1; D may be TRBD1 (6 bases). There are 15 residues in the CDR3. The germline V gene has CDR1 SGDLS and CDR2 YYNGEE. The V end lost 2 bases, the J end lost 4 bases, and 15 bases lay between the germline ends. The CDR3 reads CASSVDGGRATEAFF. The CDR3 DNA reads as TGTGCCAGCAGCGTGGATGGGGGCCGCGCCACTGAAGCTTTCTTT.

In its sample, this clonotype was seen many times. The DNA for the CDR3 is TGCAGTGTAGGGGCGGGGGCTTTCTTT. It specifies CSVGAGAFF. V is TRBV20-1 and J is TRBJ1-1, with D possibly matching TRBD1 (5 bases). V was clipped by 7 bases and J by 11 bases, with 11 bases between them. This CDR3 comprises 9 residues. Germline V lookup: CDR1 DFQATT, CDR2 SNEGSKA (reference sequence).

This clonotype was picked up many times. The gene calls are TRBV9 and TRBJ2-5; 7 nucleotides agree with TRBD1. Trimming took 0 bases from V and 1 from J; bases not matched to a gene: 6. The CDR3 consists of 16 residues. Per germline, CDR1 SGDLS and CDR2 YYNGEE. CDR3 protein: CASSVGVTGPQETQYF. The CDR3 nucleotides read TGTGCCAGCAGCGTAGGCGTGACAGGGCCCCAAGAGACCCAGTACTTC. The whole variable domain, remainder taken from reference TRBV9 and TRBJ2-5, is DSGVTQTPKHLITATGQRVTLRCSPRSGDLSVYWYQQSLDQGLQFLIQYYNGEERAKGNILERFSAQQFPDLHSELNLSSLELGDSALYFCASSVGVTGPQETQYFGPGTRLLVL.

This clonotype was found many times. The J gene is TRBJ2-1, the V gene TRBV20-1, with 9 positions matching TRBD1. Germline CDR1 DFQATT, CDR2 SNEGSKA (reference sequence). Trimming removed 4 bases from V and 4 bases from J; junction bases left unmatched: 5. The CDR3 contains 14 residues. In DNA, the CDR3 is TGCAGTGCTATTACACAGGGGGCTTACAATGAGCAGTTCTTC. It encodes CSAITQGAYNEQFF.

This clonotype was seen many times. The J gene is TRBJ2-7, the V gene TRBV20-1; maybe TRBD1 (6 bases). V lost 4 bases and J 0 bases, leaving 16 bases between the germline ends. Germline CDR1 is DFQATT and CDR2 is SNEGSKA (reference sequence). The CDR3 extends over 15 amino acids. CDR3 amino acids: CSATMTGLFSYEQYF. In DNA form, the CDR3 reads TGCAGTGCTACTATGACAGGCCTTTTCTCCTACGAGCAGTACTTC.

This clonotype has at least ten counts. This CDR3 reads CASSLAGKREETQYF. In DNA form, the CDR3 reads TGTGCCAGCAGCTTGGCCGGCAAAAGAGAAGAGACCCAGTACTTC. The chain uses TRBV5-6 and TRBJ2-5; D call uncertain. The CDR3 extends over 15 amino acids. The germline CDR1 and CDR2 sequences are SGHDT and YYEEEE. The V end was cut by 0 bases, the J end by 3 bases, with 12 bases between.

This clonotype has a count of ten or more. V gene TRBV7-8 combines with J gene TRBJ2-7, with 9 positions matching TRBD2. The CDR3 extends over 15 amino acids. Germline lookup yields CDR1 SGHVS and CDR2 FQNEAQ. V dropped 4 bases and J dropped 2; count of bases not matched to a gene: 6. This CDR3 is CASSSWTSVAYEQYF. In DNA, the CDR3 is TGTGCCAGCAGCTCATGGACTAGCGTAGCCTACGAGCAGTACTTC.

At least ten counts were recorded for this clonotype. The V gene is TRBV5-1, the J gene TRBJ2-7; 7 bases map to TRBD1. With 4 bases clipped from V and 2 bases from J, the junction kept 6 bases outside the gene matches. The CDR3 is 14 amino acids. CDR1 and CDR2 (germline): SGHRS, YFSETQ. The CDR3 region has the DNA TGCGCCAGCAGCGCGACGGGACAGACCTACGAGCAGTACTTC. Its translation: CASSATGQTYEQYF. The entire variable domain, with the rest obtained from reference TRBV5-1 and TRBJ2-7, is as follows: KAGVTQTPRYLIKTRGQQVTLSCSPISGHRSVSWYQQTPGQGLQFLFEYFSETQRNKGNFPGRFSGRQFSNSRSEMNVSTLELGDSALYLCASSATGQTYEQYFGPGTRLTVT.

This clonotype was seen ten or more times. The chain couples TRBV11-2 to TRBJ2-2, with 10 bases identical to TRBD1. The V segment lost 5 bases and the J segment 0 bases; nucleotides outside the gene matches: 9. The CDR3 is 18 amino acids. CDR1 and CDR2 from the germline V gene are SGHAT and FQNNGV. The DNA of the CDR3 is TGTGCCAGCAGCAGGCGCGGGACAGGGGACCCGAACACCGGGGAGCTGTTTTTT. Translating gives CASSRRGTGDPNTGELFF.

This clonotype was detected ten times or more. The CDR3 nucleotides are TGTGCTAGTGCCCCAGGGACAGGCTCCTACAATGAGCAGTTCTTC. Residues: CASAPGTGSYNEQFF. The chain is built from TRBV12-5 and TRBJ2-1; 8 bases are shared with TRBD1. CDR1 is LGHNT and CDR2 is FRNRAP in the germline V gene. The V gene end was trimmed by 7 bases and the J gene end by 0 bases; junction bases not matched to a gene: 5. The CDR3 is made up of 15 amino acids.

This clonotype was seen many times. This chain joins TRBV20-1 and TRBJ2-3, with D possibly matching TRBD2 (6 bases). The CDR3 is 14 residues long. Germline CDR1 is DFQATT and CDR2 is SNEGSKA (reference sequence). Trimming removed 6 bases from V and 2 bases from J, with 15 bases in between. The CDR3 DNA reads TGCAGTGCAACTCTACGCGGGACCACAGATACGCAGTATTTT. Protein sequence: CSATLRGTTDTQYF.

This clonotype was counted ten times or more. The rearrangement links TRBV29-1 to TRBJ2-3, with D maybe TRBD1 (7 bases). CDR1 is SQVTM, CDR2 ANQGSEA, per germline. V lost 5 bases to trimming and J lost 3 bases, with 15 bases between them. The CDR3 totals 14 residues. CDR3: CSVRLQGRTDTQYF. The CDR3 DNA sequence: TGCAGCGTTCGCCTACAGGGGAGGACAGATACGCAGTATTTT.

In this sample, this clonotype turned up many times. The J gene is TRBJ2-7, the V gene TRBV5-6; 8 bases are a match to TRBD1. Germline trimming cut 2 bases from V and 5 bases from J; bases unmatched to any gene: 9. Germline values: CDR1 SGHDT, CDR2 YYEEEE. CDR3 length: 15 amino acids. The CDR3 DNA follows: TGTGCCAGCAGCTTACGACAGGGGTGGTCGCACGAGCAGTACTTC. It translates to CASSLRQGWSHEQYF.

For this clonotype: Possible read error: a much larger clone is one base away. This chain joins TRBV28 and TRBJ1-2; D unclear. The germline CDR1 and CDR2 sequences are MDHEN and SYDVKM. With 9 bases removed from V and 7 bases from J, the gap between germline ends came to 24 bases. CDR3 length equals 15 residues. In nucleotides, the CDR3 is TGTGCCAGAAGTCTGAGGAGTAATTTGGCTTCTGGCTACACCTTC. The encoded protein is CARSLRSNLASGYTF.

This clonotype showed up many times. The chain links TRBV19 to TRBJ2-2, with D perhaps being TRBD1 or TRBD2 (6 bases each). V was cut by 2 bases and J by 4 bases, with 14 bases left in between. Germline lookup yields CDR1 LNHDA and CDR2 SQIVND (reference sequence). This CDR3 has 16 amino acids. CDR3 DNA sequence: TGTGCCAGTAGTATATTTTCGGGGGCAGGCACCGGGGAGCTGTTTTTT. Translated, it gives CASSIFSGAGTGELFF.

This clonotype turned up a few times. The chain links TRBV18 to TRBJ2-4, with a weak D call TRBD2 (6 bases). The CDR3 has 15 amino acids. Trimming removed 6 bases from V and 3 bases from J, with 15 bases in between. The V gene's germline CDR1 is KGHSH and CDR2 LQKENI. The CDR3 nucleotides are TGTGCCAGCTCCTTTTCAGCGGGCCTCAAAAACATTCAGTACTTC. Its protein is CASSFSAGLKNIQYF.

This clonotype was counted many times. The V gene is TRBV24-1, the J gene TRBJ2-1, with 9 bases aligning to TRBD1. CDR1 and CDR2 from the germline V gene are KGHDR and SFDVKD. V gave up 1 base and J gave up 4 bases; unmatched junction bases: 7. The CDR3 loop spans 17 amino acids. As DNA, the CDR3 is TGTGCCACCAGTGATTTCCTCGGACAGGGGATTTACAATGAGCAGTTCTTC. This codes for CATSDFLGQGIYNEQFF.

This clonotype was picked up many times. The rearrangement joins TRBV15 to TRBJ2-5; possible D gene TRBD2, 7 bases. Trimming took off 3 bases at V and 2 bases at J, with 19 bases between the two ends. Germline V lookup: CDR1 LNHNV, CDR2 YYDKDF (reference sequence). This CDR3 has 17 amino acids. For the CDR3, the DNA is TGTGCCACCAGCAGGTTGGGGGGGGGCGGGGGACAAGAGACCCAGTACTTC. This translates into CATSRLGGGGGQETQYF.

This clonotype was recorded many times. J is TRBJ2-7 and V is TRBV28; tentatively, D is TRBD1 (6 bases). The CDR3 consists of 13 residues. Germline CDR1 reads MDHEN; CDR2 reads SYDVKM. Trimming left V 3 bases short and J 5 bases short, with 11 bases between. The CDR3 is CASSFPGTNEQYF. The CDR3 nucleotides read TGTGCCAGCAGTTTCCCCGGGACAAACGAGCAGTACTTC.

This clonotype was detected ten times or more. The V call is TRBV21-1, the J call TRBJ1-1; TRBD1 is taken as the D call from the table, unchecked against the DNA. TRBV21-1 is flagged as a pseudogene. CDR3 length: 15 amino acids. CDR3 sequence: CANLLNRGLNTEAFF. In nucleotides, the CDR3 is TGTGCCAACCTACTAAACAGGGGCTTGAACACTGAAGCTTTCTTT.

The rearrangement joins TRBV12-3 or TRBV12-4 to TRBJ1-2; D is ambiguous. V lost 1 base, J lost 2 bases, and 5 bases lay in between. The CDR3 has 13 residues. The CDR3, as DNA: TGTGCCAGCAGTTTAGAACAGAACTATGGCTACACCTTC. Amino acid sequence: CASSLEQNYGYTF.

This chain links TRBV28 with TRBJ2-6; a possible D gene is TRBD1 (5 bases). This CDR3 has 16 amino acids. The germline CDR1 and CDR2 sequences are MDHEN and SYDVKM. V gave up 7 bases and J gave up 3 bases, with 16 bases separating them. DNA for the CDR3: TGTGCCAGCAAACCCCCCAGGGAAGGTGGGGCCAACGTCCTGACTTTC. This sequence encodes CASKPPREGGANVLTF.

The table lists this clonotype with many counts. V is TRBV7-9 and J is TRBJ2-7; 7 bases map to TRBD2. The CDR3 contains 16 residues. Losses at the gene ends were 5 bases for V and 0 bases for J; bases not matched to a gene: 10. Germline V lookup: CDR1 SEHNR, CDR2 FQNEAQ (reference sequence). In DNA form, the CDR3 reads TGTGCCAGCAGCCCCCCCGCGCGGGAGACCTCCTACGAGCAGTACTTC. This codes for CASSPPARETSYEQYF.

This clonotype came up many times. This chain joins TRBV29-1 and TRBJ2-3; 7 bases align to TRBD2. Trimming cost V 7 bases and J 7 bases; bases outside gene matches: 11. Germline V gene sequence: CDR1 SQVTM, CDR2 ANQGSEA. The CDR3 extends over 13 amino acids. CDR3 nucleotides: TGCAGCGGTGCGGGGAGGGCCTTAAATACGCAGTATTTT. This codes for CSGAGRALNTQYF.

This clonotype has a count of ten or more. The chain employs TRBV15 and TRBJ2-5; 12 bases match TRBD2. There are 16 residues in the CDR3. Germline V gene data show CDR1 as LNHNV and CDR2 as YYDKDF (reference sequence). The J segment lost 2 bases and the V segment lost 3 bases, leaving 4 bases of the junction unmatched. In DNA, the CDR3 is TGTGCCACCAGCAGCGGCCTAGCGGGAGGGCAAGAGACCCAGTACTTC. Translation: CATSSGLAGGQETQYF.

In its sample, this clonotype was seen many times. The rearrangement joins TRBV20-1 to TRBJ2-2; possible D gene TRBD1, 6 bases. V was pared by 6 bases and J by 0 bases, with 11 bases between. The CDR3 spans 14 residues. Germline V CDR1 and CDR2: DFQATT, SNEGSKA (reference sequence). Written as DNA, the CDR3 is TGCAGTGCCTTCGACAGGCCGAACACCGGGGAGCTGTTTTTT. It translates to CSAFDRPNTGELFF.

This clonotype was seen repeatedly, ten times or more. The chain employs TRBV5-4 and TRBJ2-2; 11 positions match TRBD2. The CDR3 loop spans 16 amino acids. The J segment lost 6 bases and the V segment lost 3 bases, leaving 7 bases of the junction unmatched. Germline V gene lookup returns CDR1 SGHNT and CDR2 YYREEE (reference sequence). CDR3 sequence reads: CASSSLAGEGPGELFF. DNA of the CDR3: TGTGCCAGCAGCTCACTAGCGGGAGAAGGCCCCGGGGAGCTGTTTTTT. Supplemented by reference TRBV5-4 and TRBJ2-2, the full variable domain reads ETGVTQSPTHLIKTRGQQVTLRCSSQSGHNTVSWYQQALGQGPQFIFQYYREEENGRGNFPPRFSGLQFPNYSSELNVNALELDDSALYLCASSSLAGEGPGELFFGEGSRLTVL.

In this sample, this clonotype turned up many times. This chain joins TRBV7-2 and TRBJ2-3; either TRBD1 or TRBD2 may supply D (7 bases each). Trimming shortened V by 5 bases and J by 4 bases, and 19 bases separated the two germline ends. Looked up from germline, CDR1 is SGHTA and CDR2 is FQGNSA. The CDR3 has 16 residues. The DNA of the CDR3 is TGTGCCAGCAGCCTCCGACAGGGAGGGTCCGCAGATACGCAGTATTTT. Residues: CASSLRQGGSADTQYF.

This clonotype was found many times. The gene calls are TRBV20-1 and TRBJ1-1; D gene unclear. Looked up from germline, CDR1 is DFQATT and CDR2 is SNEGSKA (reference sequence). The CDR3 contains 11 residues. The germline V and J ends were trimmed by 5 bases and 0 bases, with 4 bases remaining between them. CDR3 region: CSAWLNTEAFF. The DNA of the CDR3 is TGCAGTGCTTGGTTGAACACTGAAGCTTTCTTT.